The 17 T cell receptor beta chains presented below share a single source sample, sequenced in a study of tumor-infiltrating lymphocytes in localized non-small cell lung cancer. The data were produced by immunoSEQ multiplex PCR, yet TCRdb's version contains in-frame clones alone and is incomplete. This table has 13,000 or so clones, around 70% appearing once. Material for sequencing was uninvolved lung tissue not adjacent to the tumor. These receptors all stem from a human donor with non-small cell lung cancer.

J is TRBJ1-5 and V is TRBV19; 9 nucleotides line up with TRBD1. Per germline, CDR1 LNHDA and CDR2 SQIVND (reference sequence). V lost 7 bases and J lost 6; bases outside the gene matches: 7. The CDR3 extends over 14 amino acids. CDR3 region: CASTTTGGGQPQHF. The CDR3 DNA is TGTGCCAGTACTACTACAGGGGGCGGTCAGCCCCAGCATTTT.

J is TRBJ2-7 and V is TRBV5-1; weak D call: TRBD1 (5 bases). Germline lookup yields CDR1 SGHRS and CDR2 YFSETQ. This CDR3 has 13 residues. Between the trimmed V and J ends, which lost 4 bases and 0 bases, there was a span of 8 bases. The CDR3 sequence is CASSQDNSYEQYF. The CDR3 DNA is TGCGCCAGCAGCCAGGACAACTCCTACGAGCAGTACTTC.

This chain connects TRBV5-1 to TRBJ2-7; 9 bases are a match to TRBD1. V dropped 1 base and J dropped 5; count of bases not matched to a gene: 10. CDR1 and CDR2 from the germline V gene are SGHRS and YFSETQ. The CDR3 sequence is 16 residues long. The CDR3 coding sequence is TGCGCCAGCAGCTTGAGGGGACAGGGTTCGATAGACGAGCAGTACTTC. It encodes CASSLRGQGSIDEQYF.

The chain uses TRBV5-1 and TRBJ2-3; 7 bases fit TRBD1. The CDR3 runs 15 residues. Germline V CDR1 and CDR2: SGHRS, YFSETQ. Germline trimming cut 2 bases from V and 1 base from J; bases unmatched to any gene: 4. CDR3 sequence reads: CASSFYGTGTDTQYF. The DNA of the CDR3 is TGCGCCAGCAGCTTTTATGGGACAGGCACAGATACGCAGTATTTT.

This clone appeared a few times. The chain combines TRBV2 with TRBJ2-7; 7 bases line up with TRBD2. The germline V gene encodes CDR1 SNHLY and CDR2 FYNNEI. The CDR3 extends over 15 amino acids. J was trimmed by 0 bases and V by 6 bases; bases with no gene match: 8. The CDR3 is CASSSGLDGSYEQYF. In DNA form, the CDR3 reads TGTGCCAGCAGCTCCGGACTAGACGGCTCCTACGAGCAGTACTTC.

V gene TRBV5-8 combines with J gene TRBJ2-7; D unclear. Trimming left V 2 bases short and J 6 bases short, with 6 bases between. CDR1 SGHTS and CDR2 YDEGEE come from the germline V gene. This CDR3 has 11 amino acids. The CDR3 nucleotides are TGTGCCAGCAGCTTTCAGCGCGAGCAGTACTTC. Its protein is CASSFQREQYF.

This chain links TRBV4-1 with TRBJ2-5; D is possibly TRBD2 (6 bases). The CDR3 spans 15 residues. V was clipped by 0 bases and J by 5 bases, with 13 bases between them. Germline CDR1 reads MGHRA; CDR2 reads YSYEKL. As DNA, the CDR3 is TGCGCCAGCAGCCAAGATGGAGGGCTAGGGGAGACCCAGTACTTC. This gives the protein CASSQDGGLGETQYF.

The rearrangement uses TRBV25-1 and TRBJ2-5; 7 positions match TRBD1. Germline CDR1 and CDR2: MGHDK and SYGVNS. The CDR3 has 16 residues. With 1 base clipped from V and 2 bases from J, the junction kept 7 bases outside the gene matches. This chain's CDR3 is CASSELSPGQQETQYF. The CDR3 nucleotides read TGTGCCAGCAGTGAATTGAGCCCGGGACAGCAAGAGACCCAGTACTTC.

This sequence joins TRBV11-3 and TRBJ2-4, with 13 bases that match TRBD2. CDR1 is SGHNT and CDR2 is YENEEA in the germline V gene. Trimming removed 0 bases from V and 12 bases from J; junction bases left unmatched: 5. The CDR3 length is 15 residues. The CDR3 is CASSLDPGLAGTQYF. In nucleotides, the CDR3 is TGTGCCAGCAGCTTAGATCCGGGACTAGCGGGAACTCAGTACTTC. The variable domain in full, completed from reference TRBV11-3 and TRBJ2-4, reads EAGVVQSPRYKIIEKKQPVAFWCNPISGHNTLYWYLQNLGQGPELLIRYENEEAVDDSQLPKDRFSAERLKGVDSTLKIQPAELGDSAVYLCASSLDPGLAGTQYFGAGTRLSVL.

This chain links TRBV4-2 with TRBJ2-1; D is possibly TRBD2 (6 bases). V was trimmed by 3 bases and J by 8 bases, leaving 26 bases between them. CDR1 is LGHNA, CDR2 YNFKEQ, per germline. The CDR3 loop spans 18 amino acids. The CDR3 DNA sequence: TGTGCCAGCAGCCATAGTGAGCGACCCAGAGGGGAGGCGGATGAGCAGTTCTTC. It translates to CASSHSERPRGEADEQFF.

For the CDR3, the DNA is TGTGCCAGCAGTTTAGGCGGGGCTAGCACAGATACGCAGTATTTT. This sequence encodes CASSLGGASTDTQYF. The gene calls are TRBV27 and TRBJ2-3, with D tentatively TRBD2 (6 bases). Germline lookup yields CDR1 MNHEY and CDR2 SMNVEV (reference sequence). The V end was cut by 2 bases, the J end by 0 bases, with 9 bases between. This CDR3 has 15 residues.

The chain couples TRBV6-5 to TRBJ2-2, with D tentatively TRBD2 (7 bases). Germline V lookup: CDR1 MNHEY, CDR2 SVGAGI. This CDR3 is 15 amino acids long. V lost 7 bases and J 7 bases, leaving 19 bases between the germline ends. CDR3 DNA sequence: TGTGCCAGCACCTCTGGGCGGGGGCTTATCGGGGAGCTGTTTTTT. Protein product: CASTSGRGLIGELFF.

This chain joins TRBV20-1 and TRBJ2-7; D gene uncertain. The CDR3 spans 11 residues. Germline CDR1 and CDR2: DFQATT and SNEGSKA (reference sequence). The V gene lost 6 bases and the J gene lost 0 bases, with 6 bases spanning the gap. The CDR3 DNA reads as TGCAGTGCCAGGACCTCCTACGAGCAGTACTTC. Translating gives CSARTSYEQYF.

This clone was seen once. V and J are TRBV2 and TRBJ2-2; the match to TRBD2 covers 7 bases. J was trimmed by 4 bases and V by 3 bases; bases with no gene match: 5. The germline gives CDR1 SNHLY, CDR2 FYNNEI. CDR3 length: 15 amino acids. The CDR3 nucleotides read TGTGCCAGCAGTGAGACTAGCCTAGGCACCGGGGAGCTGTTTTTT. Encoded protein: CASSETSLGTGELFF.

The chain carries TRBV7-2 and TRBJ2-3; TRBD2 aligns across 9 bases. J gave up 8 bases and V 1 base, and 4 bases lay outside the gene matches. CDR1 is SGHTA and CDR2 is FQGNSA in the germline V gene. The CDR3 spans 14 residues. For the CDR3, the DNA is TGTGCCAGCAGCTTAGTAGCGGGGGTCTCTACGCAGTATTTT. The encoded protein is CASSLVAGVSTQYF.

The chain combines TRBV5-1 with TRBJ2-5; TRBD2 aligns across 12 bases. Germline CDR1 and CDR2: SGHRS and YFSETQ. The CDR3 is made up of 17 amino acids. The ends lost 2 bases at V and 3 bases at J; junction bases unmatched: 8. The DNA of the CDR3 is TGCGCCAGCAGCTTCTATGGACTAGCGGGAAGGAAAGAGACCCAGTACTTC. Translating gives CASSFYGLAGRKETQYF.

This chain joins TRBV28 and TRBJ2-7; TRBD2 matches at 12 bases. CDR3 length: 18 amino acids. Germline trimming cut 4 bases from V and 1 base from J; bases unmatched to any gene: 11. Germline loops: CDR1 MDHEN, CDR2 SYDVKM. Here the CDR3 DNA reads TGTGCCAGCAGTTCCTTGACTAGCGGGAGACCTATTTCCTACGAGCAGTACTTC. Amino acids: CASSSLTSGRPISYEQYF. Supplemented by reference TRBV28 and TRBJ2-7, the full variable domain reads DVKVTQSSRYLVKRTGEKVFLECVQDMDHENMFWYRQDPGLGLRLIYFSYDVKMKEKGDIPEGYSVSREKKERFSLILESASTNQTSMYLCASSSLTSGRPISYEQYFGPGTRLTVT.